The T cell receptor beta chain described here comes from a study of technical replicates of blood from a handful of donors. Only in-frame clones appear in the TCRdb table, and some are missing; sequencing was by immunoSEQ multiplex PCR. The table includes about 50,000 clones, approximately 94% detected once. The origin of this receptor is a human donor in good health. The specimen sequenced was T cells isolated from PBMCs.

As DNA, the CDR3 is TGTGCCAGCAGCCTCGACAGACAAGAGACCCAGTACTTC. Its protein is CASSLDRQETQYF. The rearrangement links TRBV5-6 to TRBJ2-5; perhaps TRBD1 as D (5 bases). The V end was cut by 4 bases, the J end by 2 bases, with 9 bases between. Germline CDR1 is SGHDT and CDR2 is YYEEEE. The CDR3 sequence is 13 residues long.